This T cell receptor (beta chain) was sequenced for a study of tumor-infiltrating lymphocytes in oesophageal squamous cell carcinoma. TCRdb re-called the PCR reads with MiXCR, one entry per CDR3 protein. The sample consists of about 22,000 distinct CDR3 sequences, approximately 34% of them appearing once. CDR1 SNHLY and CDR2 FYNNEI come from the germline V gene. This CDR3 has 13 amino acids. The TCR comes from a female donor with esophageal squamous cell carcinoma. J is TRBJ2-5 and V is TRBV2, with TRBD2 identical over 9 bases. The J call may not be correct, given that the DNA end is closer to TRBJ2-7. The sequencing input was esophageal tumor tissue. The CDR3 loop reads CASSAREGYEQYF. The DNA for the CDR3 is TGTGCCAGCAGTGCGCGGGAGGGCTACGAGCAGTACTTC.